This TCR beta chain was profiled in a study of T-cell memory formation after mild COVID-19. V lost 3 bases and J 3 bases, leaving 18 bases between the germline ends. Germline V lookup: CDR1 SGDLS, CDR2 YYNGEE. This CDR3 is 16 amino acids long. Study observations and caveats: Cross-reactive memory apparently joined, as some responding clones appeared in pre-infection memory.

TCRdb re-derived calls from the 5' RACE reads in MiXCR, one entry per CDR3 protein. This sample has about 290,000 distinct CDR3 sequences; approximately 15% occur once, and the top ten carry around 23%. This clonotype has just a few counts. Its specificity is unknown. The origin of this receptor is a man aged 18 to 30 who had mild COVID-19 (a few samples of this study predate the infection). Cell type and time point are not known. The gene calls are TRBV9 and TRBJ1-1; D ambiguous. Sequences were obtained from PBMCs or a T cell subset sorted from them (not recorded which). CDR3 DNA sequence: TGTGCCAGCAGCGCCTCCCGGTCGGGAAGAGACACTGAAGCTTTCTTT. Its translation: CASSASRSGRDTEAFF.